The entry below gives a single T cell receptor beta chain sequence along with its context. Its specificity is unknown. PCR employed 60 Vbeta and 13 Jbeta primers. The protocol was immunoSEQ multiplex PCR, while the TCRdb copy is restricted to in-frame clones and leaves out a portion. This table holds around 210,000 clones, about 85% found once. The entry originates in a study of cytomegalovirus exposure and HLA in healthy donors. Overall study: HLA-typed donors contributed some 85 million unique TCRs, which were held in an early data release.

Broader study findings: In vitro data verified three CMV-associated chains as specific for CMV antigens. The majority of CMV-associated TCR beta chains were reported as apparently HLA-restricted in a later analysis.

The clonotype originates from a girl aged 2 to 10 in good health and CMV-seronegative. The sequenced material came from PBMCs.

CDR3 sequence reads: CASSLSGTGTYEQYF. The CDR3 DNA reads as TGTGCCAGCAGCTTATCCGGGACAGGGACCTACGAGCAGTACTTC. The chain uses TRBV11-3 and TRBJ2-7; 9 positions agree with TRBD1. The CDR3 spans 15 residues. The trim removed 2 bases at V and 2 bases at J, leaving 4 bases unmatched. CDR1 is SGHNT, CDR2 YENEEA, per germline.